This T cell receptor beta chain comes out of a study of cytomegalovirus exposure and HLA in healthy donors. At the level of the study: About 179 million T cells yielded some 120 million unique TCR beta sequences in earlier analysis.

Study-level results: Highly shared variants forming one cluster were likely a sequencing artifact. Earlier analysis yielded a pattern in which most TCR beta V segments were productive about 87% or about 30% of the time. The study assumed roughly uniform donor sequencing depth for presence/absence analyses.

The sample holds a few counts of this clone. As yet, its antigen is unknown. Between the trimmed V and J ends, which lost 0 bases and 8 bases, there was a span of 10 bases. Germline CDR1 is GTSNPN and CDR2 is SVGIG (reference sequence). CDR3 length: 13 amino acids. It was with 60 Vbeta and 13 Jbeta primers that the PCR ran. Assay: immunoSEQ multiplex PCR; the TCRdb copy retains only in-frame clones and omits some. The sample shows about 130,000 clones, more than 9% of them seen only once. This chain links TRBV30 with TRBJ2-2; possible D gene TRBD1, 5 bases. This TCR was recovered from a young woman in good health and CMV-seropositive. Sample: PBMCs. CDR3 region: CAWSVLGVGELFF. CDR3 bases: TGTGCCTGGAGTGTTTTAGGGGTAGGGGAGCTGTTTTTT. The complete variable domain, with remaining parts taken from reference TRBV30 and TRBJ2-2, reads SQTIHQWPATLVQPVGSPLSLECTVEGTSNPNLYWYRQAAGRGLQLLFYSVGIGQISSEVPQNLSASRPQDRQFILSSKKLLLSDSGFYLCAWSVLGVGELFFGEGSRLTVL.